What follows is one T cell receptor (beta chain) and its context. Its antigen is currently unknown. The method was immunoSEQ multiplex PCR; TCRdb's version includes in-frame clones alone and lacks a portion of them. The sample has roughly 2.5 million clones; 90% to 95% are singletons. The sample belongs to a study of shared clonotypes between healthy human individuals. Looking at the study overall: CD4 naive and CD4 memory each took three plates per donor, while CD8 naive took two and CD8 memory one. Study-level findings and limits: Few donors limited the genetic and exposure-history diversity represented. Relative to clonotypes present in all four donors, those not shared had lower generation probabilities.

This CDR3 contains 12 residues. The germline gives CDR1 GTSNPN, CDR2 SVGIG (reference sequence). The genes are TRBV30 and TRBJ2-5; D is ambiguous. The DNA end is more similar to TRBJ2-7, so the J call may be wrong. Sample: naive CD4+ T cells sorted from blood. Subset in this sample: CD45RA+ positively selected. The receptor's source is a man younger than 35 in good health. The CDR3 DNA sequence: TGTGCCTGGAGTCCTACAAGGGACGAGCAGTACTTC. It is translated as CAWSPTRDEQYF.